Detailed here is one T cell receptor beta chain. What it binds is unknown. This sample stems from a study of CXCR3-negative and CXCR3-positive naive CD8 T cells. Overall study results and limits: Each naive subset displayed comparably high diversity, whereas memory CD8+ cells displayed much lower diversity. For naive cells, CXCR3-negative and CXCR3-positive subsets had similar TRBV-TRBJ usage; for memory cells, usage differed.

This CDR3 has 13 amino acids. Germline CDR1 DFQATT, CDR2 SNEGSKA (reference sequence). UMI labels and 5' RACE were used to prepare the TRB cDNA libraries. TCRdb re-called the 5' RACE reads; one entry per CDR3 protein, DNA not given. Here the sample table reports 45,000 to 70,000 distinct CDR3 sequences. The sequence was obtained from a human donor in good health. Some clones in this sample may be carry-over from other donors' samples. Sequenced material: memory CD8+ T cells from blood. The V and J genes are TRBV20-1 and TRBJ2-7; checking the TCRdb D call of TRBD1 is not possible without DNA. CDR3 region: CSARAGVDYEQYF.